This T cell receptor (beta chain) was profiled in a study of blood T cell repertoires in COVID-19. For the study at large: From the United States, Italy and Spain came samples of acute and convalescent COVID-19.

The count of this clone is one. Authors' processing steps: Amplifying reference gene primers gave estimates of nucleated cell counts. Measured with immunoSEQ multiplex PCR; TCRdb has only the in-frame clones, and not every one. V and J calls plus clone size are reproduced from that table; the DNA served to infer D and trimming. The sample yields 150,000 to 250,000 clones, approximately 84% seen once. Material: peripheral blood. This clonotype was sampled from a human donor with acute or convalescent COVID-19. The donor label of this sample is uncertain.

The CDR3 sequence is CASSPDRGHEDEQFF. For the CDR3, the DNA is TGTGCCAGTAGTCCCGACAGGGGGCATGAGGATGAGCAGTTCTTC. This rearrangement joins TRBV19 to TRBJ2-1, with 10 bases lining up with TRBD1. CDR3 length: 15 residues. J lost 8 bases, V lost 5 bases, and 9 bases had no gene match. Per the germline V gene, CDR1 is LNHDA and CDR2 is SQIVND (reference sequence).